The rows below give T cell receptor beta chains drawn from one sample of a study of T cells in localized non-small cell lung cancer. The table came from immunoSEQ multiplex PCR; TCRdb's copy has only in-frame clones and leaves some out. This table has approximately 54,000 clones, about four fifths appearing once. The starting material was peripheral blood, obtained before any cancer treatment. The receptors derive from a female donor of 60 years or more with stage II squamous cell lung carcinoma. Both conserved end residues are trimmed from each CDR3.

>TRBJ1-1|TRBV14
ASSLKYVESEAF
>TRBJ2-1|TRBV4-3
ASSQDVASGYNEQF
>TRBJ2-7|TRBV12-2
ASRLILYEQY
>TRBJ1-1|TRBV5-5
ASSGGLLSVAF
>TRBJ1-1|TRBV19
ASSIGAPDRGTEAF
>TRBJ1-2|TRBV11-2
ASSLGQGPVAGSDGYT
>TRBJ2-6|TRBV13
ASSSIGTGANVLT
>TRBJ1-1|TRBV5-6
ASSRDRARTEAF
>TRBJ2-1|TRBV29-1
SYISLQGIYNEQF
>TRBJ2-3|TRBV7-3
ASSRFSGGADTQY
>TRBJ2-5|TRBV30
AWSSGMWTQY
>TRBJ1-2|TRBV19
ASIEGHTFQNYGYT
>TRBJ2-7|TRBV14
ASSPGGWGEQY
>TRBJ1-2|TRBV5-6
ASSFADHYGYT
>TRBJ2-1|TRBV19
ASSIGLAMDEQF
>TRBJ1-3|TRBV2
ASSASSGNTIY
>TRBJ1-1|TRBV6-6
ASRKGNTEAF
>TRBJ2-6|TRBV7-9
ASSLLGQGAGANVLT
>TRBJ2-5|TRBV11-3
ASSPSSGQETQY
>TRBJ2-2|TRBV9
ASSVGGGGNTGELF
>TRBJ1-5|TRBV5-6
ASSLGGTGRDQPQH
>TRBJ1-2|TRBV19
ASSIPLIQGRNGYT
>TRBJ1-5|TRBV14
ASSQAGNNQPQH
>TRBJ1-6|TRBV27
ASSPGPSNSPLH
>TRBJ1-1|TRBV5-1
ASSSLGGANTEAF
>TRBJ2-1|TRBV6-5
ASSYSGTFNEQF
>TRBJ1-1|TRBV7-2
ASSLLGQNTEAF
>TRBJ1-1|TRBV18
ASSPSAKNTEAF
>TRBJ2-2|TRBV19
ASNSGTGSIGAGELF
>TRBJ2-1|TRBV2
ASRKTSGGGNEQF
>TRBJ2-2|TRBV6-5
ASRRDRGFTGELF
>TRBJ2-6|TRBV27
ASTPRGRANVLT
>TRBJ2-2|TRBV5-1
ASSFTGSPGELF
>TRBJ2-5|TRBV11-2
ASSLDRGRQETQY
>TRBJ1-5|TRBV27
ASSFLRTGTDRSNQPQH
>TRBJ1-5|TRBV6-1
ASRSRQDNQPQH
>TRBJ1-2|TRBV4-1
ASSSGTGTYGYT
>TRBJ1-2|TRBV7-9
ASSLASATHGYT
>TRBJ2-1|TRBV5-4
ASSLGNEQF
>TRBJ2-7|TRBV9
ASSVVEGTEQY
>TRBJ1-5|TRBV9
ASSGTGERGPQH
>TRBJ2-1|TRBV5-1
ASSLGSGQGSSEQF
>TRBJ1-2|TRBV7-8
ASSLARQGGYGYT
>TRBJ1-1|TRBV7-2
ASSIHQNTEAF
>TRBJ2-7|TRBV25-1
ASSYTGATGSYEQY
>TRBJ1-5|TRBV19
ASSTGLPSIAQH
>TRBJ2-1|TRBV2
ATLPQGYGNNEQF
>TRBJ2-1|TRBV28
ASSLFIAGITEQF
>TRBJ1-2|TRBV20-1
SAGTRQGYT
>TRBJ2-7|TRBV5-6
ASRSQGLAYEQY
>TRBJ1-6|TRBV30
AWSNGQGVNSPLH
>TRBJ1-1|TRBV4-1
ASGGNTEAF